The TCR beta chain under discussion was sequenced for a study of blood T cell repertoires in COVID-19. The wider study: Specimens from acute and convalescent COVID-19 originated in the United States, Italy and Spain. Sources were T cells, B-cell-depleted T cells, or PBMCs; the material itself was cDNA or gDNA.

CDR3 length: 15 amino acids. Germline CDR1 reads SGHRS; CDR2 reads YFSETQ. With V trimmed by 7 bases and J by 5 bases, 8 bases remained unmatched. The method was immunoSEQ multiplex PCR; TCRdb's version includes in-frame clones alone and lacks a portion of them. The sample carries roughly 200,000 clones, about 85% recorded once. In Seattle, patients joined the study during active infection and were tracked longitudinally. A note on this clone: This sample includes further DNA sequences coding for the same CDR3.

Sequenced material: peripheral blood. This TCR derives from a woman aged 45-60 years with COVID-19, enrolled during active disease. This chain links TRBV5-1 with TRBJ2-3; 12 positions agree with TRBD2. CDR3 sequence: CASSSTSGGRDTQYF. The CDR3 bases are TGCGCCAGCTCCTCCACTAGCGGGGGGCGAGATACGCAGTATTTT.